Each of the 12 T cell receptor beta chains below was sequenced from the same sample in a study of technical replicates of blood from several donors. Using immunoSEQ multiplex PCR, the repertoire was profiled, and TCRdb retains in-frame clones only, with some absent. The data show 54,000 or so clones, 94% seen once. Sequencing was done on a sample of T cells isolated from PBMCs. These receptors were obtained from a human donor in good health.

CDR3 sequence: CASSPFGYEQYF. In nucleotides, the CDR3 is TGTGCCAGCTCACCCTTCGGCTACGAGCAGTACTTC. The chain links TRBV18 to TRBJ2-7; D gene unclear. CDR3 length: 12 residues. From germline, CDR1 is KGHSH and CDR2 LQKENI. V lost 3 bases, J lost 3 bases, and 6 bases lay in between.

This clone came up once. The rearrangement links TRBV5-1 to TRBJ1-3; TRBD1 matches 10 bases. CDR3 length: 16 residues. Germline lookup yields CDR1 SGHRS and CDR2 YFSETQ. With 2 bases clipped from V and 4 bases from J, the junction kept 6 bases outside the gene matches. CDR3 sequence reads: CASSFSGTGDGNTIYF. DNA of the CDR3: TGCGCCAGCAGCTTTTCCGGGACAGGGGACGGAAACACCATATATTTT.

This clone was seen once. The CDR3 DNA is TGTGCCAGCAGCGTCCACGGGACAGCTATCTACGAGCAGTACTTC. Encoded protein: CASSVHGTAIYEQYF. The V call is TRBV11-2, the J call TRBJ2-7, with 7 bases that match TRBD1. V was clipped by 5 bases and J by 3 bases; unmatched bases: 10. Germline CDR1 SGHAT, CDR2 FQNNGV. This CDR3 is 15 amino acids long.

The J gene is TRBJ2-7, the V gene TRBV9; 8 bases are shared with TRBD1. Germline CDR1 reads SGDLS; CDR2 reads YYNGEE. V lost 3 bases and J lost 5; bases outside the gene matches: 7. The CDR3 is 14 amino acids. The CDR3 sequence is CASSAGQVPDEQYF. In DNA form, the CDR3 reads TGTGCCAGCAGCGCGGGACAGGTCCCGGACGAGCAGTACTTC.

The rearrangement uses TRBV5-1 and TRBJ1-1; 7 bases agree with TRBD1. CDR3 size: 15 residues. V lost 0 bases to trimming and J lost 1 base; unmatched junction nucleotides: 3. Germline V gives CDR1 SGHRS, CDR2 YFSETQ. The CDR3 sequence is CASSLGDSRNTEAFF. In DNA form, the CDR3 reads TGCGCCAGCAGCTTGGGGGACAGCCGGAACACTGAAGCTTTCTTT.

J is TRBJ2-1 and V is TRBV11-2, with 7 bases that match TRBD1. Germline-derived CDR1 and CDR2 are SGHAT and FQNNGV. The CDR3 has 13 amino acids. V lost 3 bases to trimming and J lost 8 bases; unmatched junction nucleotides: 4. CDR3 sequence: CASSFDRVYEQFF. CDR3 DNA: TGTGCCAGCAGCTTCGACAGGGTCTATGAGCAGTTCTTC.

This chain links TRBV29-1 with TRBJ2-3; D unresolved. The germline V and J ends were trimmed by 7 bases and 4 bases, with 6 bases remaining between them. CDR3 length: 10 residues. The germline CDR1 and CDR2 sequences are SQVTM and ANQGSEA. CDR3: CSAIPDTQYF. CDR3 DNA sequence: TGCAGCGCTATTCCAGATACGCAGTATTTT.

V is TRBV9 and J is TRBJ1-1; weak D call: TRBD1 (5 bases). V lost 0 bases to trimming and J lost 5 bases, with 17 bases between them. Germline CDR1 SGDLS, CDR2 YYNGEE. The CDR3 length is 16 residues. The CDR3 protein is CASSVGGGREGTEAFF. The CDR3 bases are TGTGCCAGCAGCGTAGGCGGTGGCAGGGAAGGAACTGAAGCTTTCTTT. Full variable domain (rest looked up from reference TRBV9 and TRBJ1-1): DSGVTQTPKHLITATGQRVTLRCSPRSGDLSVYWYQQSLDQGLQFLIQYYNGEERAKGNILERFSAQQFPDLHSELNLSSLELGDSALYFCASSVGGGREGTEAFFGQGTRLTVV.

The CDR3 sequence is CASSPGGDKTYEQYF. Here the CDR3 DNA reads TGTGCCAGCTCACCAGGGGGCGACAAGACCTACGAGCAGTACTTC. The chain combines TRBV18 with TRBJ2-7, with TRBD1 as a possible D gene (6 bases). V lost 2 bases and J 2 bases, leaving 13 bases between the germline ends. Germline-derived CDR1 and CDR2 are KGHSH and LQKENI. The CDR3 consists of 15 residues.

The gene calls are TRBV18 and TRBJ2-1; 8 bases match TRBD1. Germline trimming cut 3 bases from V and 4 bases from J; bases unmatched to any gene: 8. CDR1 is KGHSH and CDR2 is LQKENI in the germline V gene. This CDR3 comprises 16 residues. The CDR3 reads CASSPAGQEAYNEQFF. CDR3 sequence (DNA): TGTGCCAGCTCACCGGCGGGACAGGAGGCGTACAATGAGCAGTTCTTC.

The chain has TRBV5-1 and TRBJ2-3; TRBD2 agrees at 14 bases. This CDR3 is built from 16 residues. The trim removed 1 base at V and 7 bases at J, leaving 5 bases unmatched. Germline loops: CDR1 SGHRS, CDR2 YFSETQ. The CDR3 here is CASSLTGTSGGHTQYF. As DNA, the CDR3 is TGCGCCAGCAGCTTGACCGGGACTAGCGGGGGCCATACGCAGTATTTT. Together with reference TRBV5-1 and TRBJ2-3, the CDR3 gives the full variable domain: KAGVTQTPRYLIKTRGQQVTLSCSPISGHRSVSWYQQTPGQGLQFLFEYFSETQRNKGNFPGRFSGRQFSNSRSEMNVSTLELGDSALYLCASSLTGTSGGHTQYFGPGTRLTVL.

The V call is TRBV5-1, the J call TRBJ2-7, with 7 bases identical to TRBD2. CDR1 and CDR2 (germline): SGHRS, YFSETQ. The CDR3 has 14 amino acids. Losses at the gene ends were 1 base for V and 2 bases for J; bases not matched to a gene: 3. The CDR3 region is CASSLSSGTYEQYF. The CDR3 DNA sequence: TGCGCCAGCAGCTTGTCTAGCGGTACCTACGAGCAGTACTTC.